The entry below describes one T cell receptor beta chain. Profiling relied on immunoSEQ multiplex PCR, and the TCRdb table lists in-frame clones only, not all of them. The sample has tens of thousands of clones; nearly 97% are singletons. This sample stems from a study of technical replicates of blood from four donors. The V end lost 3 bases, the J end lost 9 bases, and 12 bases lay between the germline ends. This CDR3 is built from 14 residues. Looked up from germline, CDR1 is MNHNS and CDR2 is SASEGT. This sequence joins TRBV6-1 and TRBJ1-6, with no clear D. The specimen sequenced was T cells isolated from PBMCs. The receptor was isolated from a human donor in good health. CDR3 in DNA: TGTGCCAGCAGTGATACGGGGAGACTTTCACCCCTCCACTTT. This gives the protein CASSDTGRLSPLHF.